One sample yielded the 21 T cell receptor beta chains listed below, sequenced in a study of blood T cell repertoires in COVID-19. TCRdb's copy holds only in-frame clones and misses some; the assay was immunoSEQ multiplex PCR. The repertoire holds about 130,000 clones, around 87% seen once, with more than 3.5% in the top ten. Sequenced input: peripheral blood. These receptors were collected from a woman aged 60-70 years with acute or convalescent COVID-19.

Note on this clone: The sample holds other DNA sequences that translate to the same CDR3. The genes are TRBV3-1 (or the pseudogene TRBV3-2) and TRBJ1-1, with D unclear. The CDR3 consists of 14 residues. Per germline, CDR1 LGHDT and CDR2 YNNKEL (reference sequence). Trimming left V 0 bases short and J 1 base short, with 6 bases between. This CDR3 reads CASSQDGRNTEAFF. The DNA for the CDR3 is TGTGCCAGCAGCCAAGATGGCCGGAACACTGAAGCTTTCTTT.

The rearrangement joins TRBV20-1 to TRBJ2-5; no clear D. Trimming took 3 bases from V and 3 from J, leaving 11 bases between them. Germline V gene data show CDR1 as DFQATT and CDR2 as SNEGSKA (reference sequence). There are 13 residues in the CDR3. CDR3: CSASFRSEETQYF. CDR3 sequence (DNA): TGCAGTGCTAGTTTCAGAAGCGAAGAGACCCAGTACTTC.

The chain joins TRBV18 to TRBJ1-1, with D possibly matching TRBD1 (6 bases). The CDR3 has 17 residues. In germline, CDR1 is KGHSH, CDR2 LQKENI. V lost 2 bases and J lost 1, with 17 bases in between. CDR3 sequence reads: CASSPIGGGTANTEAFF. Here the CDR3 DNA reads TGTGCCAGCTCACCAATAGGGGGGGGTACGGCGAACACTGAAGCTTTCTTT.

This rearrangement joins TRBV6-5 to TRBJ1-1; D remains ambiguous. Germline V CDR1 and CDR2: MNHEY, SVGAGI. The ends were cut back, 0 bases at V and 8 bases at J, with 19 bases in the middle. This CDR3 region has 16 residues. CDR3 bases: TGTGCCAGCAGTTACTCGAGGTTTGGCGGGCATATAGAAGCTTTCTTT. Translation gives CASSYSRFGGHIEAFF.

The rearrangement uses TRBV2 and TRBJ1-5; D ambiguous. V was trimmed by 5 bases and J by 7 bases, leaving 15 bases between them. Germline V gene data show CDR1 as SNHLY and CDR2 as FYNNEI. This CDR3 has 14 residues. The CDR3, as DNA: TGTGCCAGCAGTATCTCCTCTTTCCGGCAGCCCCAGCATTTT. Translating it yields CASSISSFRQPQHF.

This CDR3 reads CASMETRYSGNTIYF. The CDR3, as DNA: TGTGCCAGTATGGAGACCCGTTACTCTGGAAACACCATATATTTT. The genes are TRBV19 and TRBJ1-3; no clear D gene. The CDR3 has 15 amino acids. The germline CDR1 and CDR2 sequences are LNHDA and SQIVND (reference sequence). The V end lost 7 bases, the J end lost 0 bases, and 13 bases lay between the germline ends.

The V and J genes are TRBV25-1 and TRBJ1-6, with D unclear. This CDR3 is 14 amino acids long. CDR1 and CDR2 (germline): MGHDK, SYGVNS. V was shortened by 4 bases and J by 7 bases, with 11 bases between the two germline ends. CDR3 bases: TGTGCCAGCAGTGGCCTCGGTACCAATTCACCCCTCCACTTT. Translated: CASSGLGTNSPLHF.

The V and J genes are TRBV19 and TRBJ2-7; 11 bases map to TRBD2. The germline gives CDR1 LNHDA, CDR2 SQIVND (reference sequence). V lost 5 bases and J lost 3; bases outside the gene matches: 6. CDR3 size: 15 residues. The CDR3: CASSQSGTSGYEQYF. In nucleotides, the CDR3 is TGTGCCAGTAGTCAATCCGGGACTAGCGGCTACGAGCAGTACTTC.

The rearrangement joins TRBV6-5 to TRBJ1-1, with D perhaps matching TRBD1 (6 bases). The germline V and J ends were trimmed by 2 bases and 0 bases, with 7 bases remaining between them. The germline CDR1 and CDR2 sequences are MNHEY and SVGAGI. The CDR3 extends over 14 amino acids. The CDR3 region has the DNA TGTGCCAGCAGTTACGGGGGCTTGAACACTGAAGCTTTCTTT. Translation gives CASSYGGLNTEAFF.

This chain uses TRBV3-1 (or the pseudogene TRBV3-2) with TRBJ1-3, with a possible D match to TRBD1 (6 bases). The CDR3 length is 15 residues. The germline V gene has CDR1 LGHDT and CDR2 YNNKEL (reference sequence). The V end lost 0 bases, the J end lost 3 bases, and 9 bases lay between the germline ends. The chain's CDR3 is CASSQDWTVGNTIYF. The CDR3 DNA sequence: TGTGCCAGCAGCCAAGATTGGACAGTTGGAAACACCATATATTTT.

V is TRBV28 and J is TRBJ2-1; 8 bases line up with TRBD2. CDR3 length: 18 residues. The junction had 10 bases not matched to a gene; V was cut back by 3 bases and J by 0 bases. The V gene's germline CDR1 is MDHEN and CDR2 SYDVKM. As DNA, the CDR3 is TGTGCCAGCAGTTTGCTAACTGGTACTAGCGGCTCCTACAATGAGCAGTTCTTC. Translated: CASSLLTGTSGSYNEQFF.

About this clone: Other nucleotide sequences in the sample specify the same CDR3. This chain uses TRBV7-2 with TRBJ1-2, with a tentative D call TRBD1 (6 bases). V lost 2 bases to trimming and J lost 5 bases, with 9 bases between them. Germline values: CDR1 SGHTA, CDR2 FQGNSA. The CDR3 has 13 residues. Here the CDR3 DNA reads TGTGCCAGCAGCTTAAGGACAGATTATGGCTACACCTTC. Translation: CASSLRTDYGYTF.

The chain joins TRBV19 to TRBJ1-4, with 9 bases that match TRBD1. Germline trimming cut 8 bases from V and 7 bases from J; bases unmatched to any gene: 17. Germline V CDR1 and CDR2: LNHDA, SQIVND (reference sequence). The CDR3 contains 17 residues. CDR3 in DNA: TGTGCCAGTCTTCCAGATGGGACAGGGCTTCGGAGTGAAAAACTGTTTTTT. This encodes CASLPDGTGLRSEKLFF.

The genes are TRBV12-3 or TRBV12-4 and TRBJ1-1; no clear D gene. This CDR3 comprises 11 residues. V shed 3 bases and J shed 8 bases, with 7 bases lying between them. The chain's CDR3 is CASSFGWEAFF. The CDR3 region has the DNA TGTGCCAGCAGTTTCGGGTGGGAAGCTTTCTTT.

This sequence joins TRBV19 and TRBJ1-1, with 11 bases that match TRBD1. This CDR3 is 16 amino acids long. Germline V CDR1 and CDR2: LNHDA, SQIVND (reference sequence). The V and J ends lost 6 bases and 5 bases, in that order; junction bases with no gene match: 11. In nucleotides, the CDR3 is TGTGCCAGTAGGCCTGAGCCGGGACAGGGGGTTACTGAAGCTTTCTTT. It yields the protein CASRPEPGQGVTEAFF.

The chain links TRBV10-2 to TRBJ1-3; D might be TRBD1 (5 bases). The germline gives CDR1 WSHSY, CDR2 SAAADI. This CDR3 has 14 amino acids. V lost 2 bases to trimming and J lost 4 bases, with 9 bases between them. DNA for the CDR3: TGCGCCAGCAGTGAGGGGGGAGGGGGAAACACCATATATTTT. This codes for CASSEGGGGNTIYF.

This chain joins TRBV6-5 and TRBJ2-1; 7 bases match TRBD2. Germline V lookup: CDR1 MNHEY, CDR2 SVGAGI. This CDR3 is built from 14 residues. The V and J ends lost 8 bases and 2 bases, in that order; junction bases with no gene match: 6. The CDR3 is CASSSGITYNEQFF. CDR3 coding DNA: TGTGCCAGCTCGAGCGGGATCACCTACAATGAGCAGTTCTTC.

J is TRBJ2-3 and V is TRBV2, with D unclear. The CDR3 sequence is 12 residues long. The germline CDR1 and CDR2 sequences are SNHLY and FYNNEI. V was trimmed by 6 bases and J by 1 base, leaving 5 bases between them. The DNA for the CDR3 is TGTGCCAGCAGATCCGGCACAGATACGCAGTATTTT. It yields the protein CASRSGTDTQYF.

The chain joins TRBV24-1 to TRBJ2-1, with no clear D. The germline gives CDR1 KGHDR, CDR2 SFDVKD. With 9 bases removed from V and 0 bases from J, the gap between germline ends came to 11 bases. CDR3 size: 14 residues. The CDR3 DNA is TGTGCCACCCCTCTTGTGTGCTCCTACAATGAGCAGTTCTTC. Translating it yields CATPLVCSYNEQFF.

In its sample, this clone was seen a few times. The CDR3 nucleotides read TGTGCCAGTAGTATAGGGGGCAGGGGTGAGGCCCAGCATTTT. It specifies CASSIGGRGEAQHF. The rearrangement joins TRBV19 to TRBJ1-5; D might be TRBD1 (6 bases). V was clipped by 1 base and J by 11 bases, with 15 bases between them. Germline assignment: CDR1 LNHDA and CDR2 SQIVND (reference sequence). The CDR3 contains 14 residues.

The CDR3 reads CASSERTGPPDV. The CDR3 coding sequence is TGTGCCAGCAGTGAACGGACAGGCCCCCCGGACGTC. The chain combines TRBV6-1 with TRBJ2-7; 7 bases match TRBD1. The CDR3 is made up of 12 amino acids. Germline CDR1 and CDR2: MNHNS and SASEGT.